The clone carrying this TCR beta chain was counted many times. Its antigen is undetermined. Using RNA template, CDR3s of TCR alpha and beta were amplified with iRepertoire arm-PCR. Each CDR3 protein is one row after TCRdb ran MiXCR on the multiplex PCR reads. The table lists over 100,000 distinct CDR3 sequences, 20% to 30% of them singletons. This record belongs to a study of glioma-infiltrating T cells. Findings of the study overall: Above-expected tissue-blood divergence occurred in all gliomas, most in low-grade ones.

The CDR3 has 13 residues. CDR1 and CDR2 (germline): SGHTA, FQGNSA. The V gene lost 5 bases and the J gene lost 4 bases, with 11 bases spanning the gap. The genes are TRBV7-2 and TRBJ1-1; tentatively, D is TRBD1 (6 bases). The sequence came from a human donor with low-grade glioma or glioblastoma, undergoing nonglioma brain surgery, or in good health (not recorded which). Sequenced sample: glioma tissue, nonneoplastic brain tissue, or PBMCs (not recorded which). CDR3 in DNA: TGTGCCAGCAGCCCAAACAGGGTCACTGAAGCTTTCTTT. This encodes CASSPNRVTEAFF.